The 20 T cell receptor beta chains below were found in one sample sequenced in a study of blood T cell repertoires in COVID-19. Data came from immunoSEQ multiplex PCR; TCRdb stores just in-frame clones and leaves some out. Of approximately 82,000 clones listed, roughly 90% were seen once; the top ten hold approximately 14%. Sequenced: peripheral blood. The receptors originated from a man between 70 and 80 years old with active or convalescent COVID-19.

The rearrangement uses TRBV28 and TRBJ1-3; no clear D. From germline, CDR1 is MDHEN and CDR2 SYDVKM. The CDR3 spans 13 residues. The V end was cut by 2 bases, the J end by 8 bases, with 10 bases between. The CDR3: CASSLRGRHTIYF. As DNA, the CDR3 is TGTGCCAGCAGTTTAAGAGGGAGGCACACCATATATTTT.

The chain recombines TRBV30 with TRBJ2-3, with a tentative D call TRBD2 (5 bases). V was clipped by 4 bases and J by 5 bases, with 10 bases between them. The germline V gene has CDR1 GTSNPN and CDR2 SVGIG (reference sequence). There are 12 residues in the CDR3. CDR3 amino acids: CAWNPGIDTQYF. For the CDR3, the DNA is TGTGCCTGGAACCCCGGGATAGATACGCAGTATTTT. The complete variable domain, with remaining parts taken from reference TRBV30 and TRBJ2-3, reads SQTIHQWPATLVQPVGSPLSLECTVEGTSNPNLYWYRQAAGRGLQLLFYSVGIGQISSEVPQNLSASRPQDRQFILSSKKLLLSDSGFYLCAWNPGIDTQYFGPGTRLTVL.

The CDR3 nucleotides read TGTGCCAGCAGCCAAGACGCCGGGGAGACCCAGTACTTC. Protein product: CASSQDAGETQYF. V and J are TRBV4-2 and TRBJ2-5; D is unresolved. The CDR3 runs 13 residues. Germline V gene sequence: CDR1 LGHNA, CDR2 YNFKEQ. Trimming pared 0 bases from V and 5 bases from J, leaving 7 bases between.

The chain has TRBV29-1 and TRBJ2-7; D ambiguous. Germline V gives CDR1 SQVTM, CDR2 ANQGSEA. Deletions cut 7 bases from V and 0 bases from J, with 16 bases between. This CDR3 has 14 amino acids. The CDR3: CSAVLRSSSYEQYF. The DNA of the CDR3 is TGCAGCGCCGTGCTACGTAGCAGCTCCTACGAGCAGTACTTC.

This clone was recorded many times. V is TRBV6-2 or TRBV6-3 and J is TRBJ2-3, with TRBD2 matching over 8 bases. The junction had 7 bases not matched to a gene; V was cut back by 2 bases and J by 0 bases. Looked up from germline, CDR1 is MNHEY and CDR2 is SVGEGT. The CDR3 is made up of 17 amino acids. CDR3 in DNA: TGTGCCAGCAGTTACACCCCCTCTAGCGGGAGCACAGATACGCAGTATTTT. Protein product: CASSYTPSSGSTDTQYF.

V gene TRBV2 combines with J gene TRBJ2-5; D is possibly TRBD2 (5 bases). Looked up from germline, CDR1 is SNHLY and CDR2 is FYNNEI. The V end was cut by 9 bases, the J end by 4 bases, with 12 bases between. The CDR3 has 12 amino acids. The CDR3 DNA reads TGTGCCAGTGGGTCGGGGTTAGAGACCCAGTACTTC. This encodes CASGSGLETQYF.

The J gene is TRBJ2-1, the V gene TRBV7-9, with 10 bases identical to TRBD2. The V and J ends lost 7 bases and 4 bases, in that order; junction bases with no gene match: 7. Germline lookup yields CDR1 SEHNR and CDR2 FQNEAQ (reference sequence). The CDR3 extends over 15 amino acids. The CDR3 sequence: CASTSGLAEYNEQFF. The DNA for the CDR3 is TGTGCCAGCACCTCCGGACTAGCGGAATACAATGAGCAGTTCTTC.

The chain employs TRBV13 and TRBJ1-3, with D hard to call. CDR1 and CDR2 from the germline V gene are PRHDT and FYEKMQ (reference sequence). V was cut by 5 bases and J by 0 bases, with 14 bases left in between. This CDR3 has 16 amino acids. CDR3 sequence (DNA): TGTGCCAGCAGCAGAGACCCGGGTGGCTCTGGAAACACCATATATTTT. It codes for CASSRDPGGSGNTIYF. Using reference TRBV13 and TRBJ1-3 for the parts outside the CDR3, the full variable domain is AAGVIQSPRHLIKEKRETATLKCYPIPRHDTVYWYQQGPGQDPQFLISFYEKMQSDKGSIPDRFSAQQFSDYHSELNMSSLELGDSALYFCASSRDPGGSGNTIYFGEGSWLTVV.

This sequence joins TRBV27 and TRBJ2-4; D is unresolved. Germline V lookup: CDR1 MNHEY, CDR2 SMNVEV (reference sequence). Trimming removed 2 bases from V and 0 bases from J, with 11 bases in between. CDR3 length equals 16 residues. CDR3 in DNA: TGTGCCAGCAGTTTAATGCCAGTATTAGCCAAAAACATTCAGTACTTC. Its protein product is CASSLMPVLAKNIQYF.

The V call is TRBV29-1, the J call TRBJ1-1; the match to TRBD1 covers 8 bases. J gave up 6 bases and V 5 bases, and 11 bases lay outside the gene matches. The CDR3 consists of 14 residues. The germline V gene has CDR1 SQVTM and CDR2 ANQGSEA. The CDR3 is CSVFRGQSNAEAFF. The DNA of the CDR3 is TGCAGCGTTTTCAGGGGGCAGAGTAACGCTGAAGCTTTCTTT.

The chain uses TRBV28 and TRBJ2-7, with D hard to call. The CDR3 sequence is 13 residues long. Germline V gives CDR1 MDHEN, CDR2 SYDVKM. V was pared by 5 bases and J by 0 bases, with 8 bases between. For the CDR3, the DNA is TGTGCCAGCAGTCCTACCCCCTCCTACGAGCAGTACTTC. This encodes CASSPTPSYEQYF.

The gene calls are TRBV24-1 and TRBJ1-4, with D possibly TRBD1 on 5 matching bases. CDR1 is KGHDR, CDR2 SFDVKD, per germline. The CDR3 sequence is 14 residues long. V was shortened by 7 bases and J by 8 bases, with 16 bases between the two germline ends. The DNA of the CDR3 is TGTGCCACCAGCGGTCTCAGGGATGGAGAAAAACTGTTTTTT. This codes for CATSGLRDGEKLFF.

Here the CDR3 reads CASSEGTGLQPQHF. The CDR3 DNA reads TGTGCCAGCAGTGAAGGGACAGGGCTTCAGCCCCAGCATTTT. The J gene is TRBJ1-5, the V gene TRBV2, with 8 bases aligning to TRBD1. The CDR3 is 14 amino acids. The V and J ends lost 1 base and 6 bases, in that order; junction bases with no gene match: 2. The germline gives CDR1 SNHLY, CDR2 FYNNEI. Full variable domain (remainder filled in from reference TRBV2 and TRBJ1-5): EPEVTQTPSHQVTQMGQEVILRCVPISNHLYFYWYRQILGQKVEFLVSFYNNEISEKSEIFDDQFSVERPDGSNFTLKIRSTKLEDSAMYFCASSEGTGLQPQHFGDGTRLSIL.

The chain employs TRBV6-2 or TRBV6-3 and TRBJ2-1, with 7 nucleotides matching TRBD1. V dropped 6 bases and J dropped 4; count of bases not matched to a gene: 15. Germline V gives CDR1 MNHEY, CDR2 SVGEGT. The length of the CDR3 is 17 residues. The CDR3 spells CASSRQSTGTDYNEQFF. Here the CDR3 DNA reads TGTGCCAGCAGCCGCCAATCGACCGGGACAGATTACAATGAGCAGTTCTTC.

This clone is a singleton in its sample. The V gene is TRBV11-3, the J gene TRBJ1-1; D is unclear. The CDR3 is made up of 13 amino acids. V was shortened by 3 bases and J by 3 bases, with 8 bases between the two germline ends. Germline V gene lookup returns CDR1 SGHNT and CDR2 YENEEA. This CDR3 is CASSFNRYTEAFF. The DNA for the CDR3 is TGTGCCAGCAGCTTCAACAGATACACTGAAGCTTTCTTT.

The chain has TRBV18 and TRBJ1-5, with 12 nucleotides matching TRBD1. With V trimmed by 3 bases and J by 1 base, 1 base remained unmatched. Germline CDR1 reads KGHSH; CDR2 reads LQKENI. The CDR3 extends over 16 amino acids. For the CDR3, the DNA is TGTGCCAGCTCACCGGGACAGGGGGCGAGCAATCAGCCCCAGCATTTT. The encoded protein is CASSPGQGASNQPQHF.

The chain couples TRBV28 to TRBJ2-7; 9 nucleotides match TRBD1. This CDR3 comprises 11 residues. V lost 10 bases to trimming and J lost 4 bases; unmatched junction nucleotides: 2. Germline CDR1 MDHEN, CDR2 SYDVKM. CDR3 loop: CAIDRGYEQYF. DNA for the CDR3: TGTGCCATAGACAGGGGGTACGAGCAGTACTTC. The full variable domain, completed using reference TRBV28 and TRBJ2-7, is DVKVTQSSRYLVKRTGEKVFLECVQDMDHENMFWYRQDPGLGLRLIYFSYDVKMKEKGDIPEGYSVSREKKERFSLILESASTNQTSMYLCAIDRGYEQYFGPGTRLTVT.

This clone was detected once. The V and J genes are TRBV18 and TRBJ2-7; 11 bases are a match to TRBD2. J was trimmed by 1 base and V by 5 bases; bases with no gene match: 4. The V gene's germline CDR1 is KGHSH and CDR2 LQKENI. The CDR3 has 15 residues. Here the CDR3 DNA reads TGTGCCAGCTCAGTAACTAGCGGGGGATCCTACGAGCAGTACTTC. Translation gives CASSVTSGGSYEQYF.

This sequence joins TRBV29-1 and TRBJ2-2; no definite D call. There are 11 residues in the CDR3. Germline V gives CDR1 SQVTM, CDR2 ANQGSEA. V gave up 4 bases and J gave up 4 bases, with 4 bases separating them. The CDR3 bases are TGCAGCGTTGTGGCCACCGGGGAGCTGTTTTTT. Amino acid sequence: CSVVATGELFF.

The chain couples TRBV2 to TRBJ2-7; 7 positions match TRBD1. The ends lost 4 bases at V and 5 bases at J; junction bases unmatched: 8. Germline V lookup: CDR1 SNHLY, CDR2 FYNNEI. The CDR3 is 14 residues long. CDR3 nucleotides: TGTGCCAGCAGTGCTAGACAGGGAGAGGACGAGCAGTACTTC. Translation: CASSARQGEDEQYF.